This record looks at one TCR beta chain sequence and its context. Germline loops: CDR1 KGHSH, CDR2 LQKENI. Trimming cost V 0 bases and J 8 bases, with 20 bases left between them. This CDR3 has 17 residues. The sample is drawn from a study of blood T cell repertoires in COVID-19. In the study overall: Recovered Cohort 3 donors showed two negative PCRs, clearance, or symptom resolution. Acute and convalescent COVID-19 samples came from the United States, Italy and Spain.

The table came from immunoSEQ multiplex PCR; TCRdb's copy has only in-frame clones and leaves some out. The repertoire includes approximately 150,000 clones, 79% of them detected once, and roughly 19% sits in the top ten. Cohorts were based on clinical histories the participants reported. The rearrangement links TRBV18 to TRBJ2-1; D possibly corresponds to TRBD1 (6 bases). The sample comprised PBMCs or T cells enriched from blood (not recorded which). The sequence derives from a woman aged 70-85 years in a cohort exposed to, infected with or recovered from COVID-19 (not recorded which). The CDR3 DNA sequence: TGTGCCAGCTCACCACCGTTCAGCAGGGGATCCGTCGATGAGCAGTTCTTC. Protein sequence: CASSPPFSRGSVDEQFF.